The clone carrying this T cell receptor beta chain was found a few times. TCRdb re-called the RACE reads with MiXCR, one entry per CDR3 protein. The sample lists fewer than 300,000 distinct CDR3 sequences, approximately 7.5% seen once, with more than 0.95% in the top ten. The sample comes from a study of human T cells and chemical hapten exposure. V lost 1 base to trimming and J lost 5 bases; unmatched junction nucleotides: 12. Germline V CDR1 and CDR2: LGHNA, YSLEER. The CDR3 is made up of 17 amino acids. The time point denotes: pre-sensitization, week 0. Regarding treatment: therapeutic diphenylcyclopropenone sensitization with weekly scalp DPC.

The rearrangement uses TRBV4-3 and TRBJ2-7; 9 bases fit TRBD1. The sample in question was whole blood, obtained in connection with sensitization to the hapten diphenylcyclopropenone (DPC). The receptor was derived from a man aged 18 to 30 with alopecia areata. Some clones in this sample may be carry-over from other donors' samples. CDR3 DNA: TGCGCCAGCAGCCAAGTCCGACCGGGACAGGGCTTGAACGAGCAGTACTTC. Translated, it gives CASSQVRPGQGLNEQYF.